The 6 T cell receptor beta chains given below trace back to one sample, sequenced in a study of regulatory dendritic cells for organ transplantation. Method: immunoSEQ multiplex PCR; TCRdb's copy keeps in-frame clones and lacks some. Of 25,000 or so clones listed, roughly four fifths are singletons. Specimen: naive CD4+ T cells from blood. The subset was: CD45RA+ naive T cells. These receptors originate from a human donor in good health.

V usage is TRBV9 and J usage is TRBJ2-3, with a weak D call TRBD1 (5 bases). The CDR3 loop spans 12 amino acids. V was cut by 0 bases and J by 10 bases, with 9 bases left in between. Per germline, CDR1 SGDLS and CDR2 YYNGEE. Here the CDR3 reads CASSVDHRPQYF. The CDR3 region has the DNA TGTGCCAGCAGCGTAGACCACAGGCCGCAGTATTTT. Complete variable domain (other parts from reference TRBV9 and TRBJ2-3): DSGVTQTPKHLITATGQRVTLRCSPRSGDLSVYWYQQSLDQGLQFLIQYYNGEERAKGNILERFSAQQFPDLHSELNLSSLELGDSALYFCASSVDHRPQYFGPGTRLTVL.

This chain joins TRBV6-5 and TRBJ2-4; D perhaps matches TRBD1 (6 bases). This CDR3 region has 16 residues. In germline, CDR1 is MNHEY, CDR2 SVGAGI. The ends were cut back, 4 bases at V and 6 bases at J, with 19 bases in the middle. CDR3 residues: CASSFQQGAVGNIQYF. CDR3 sequence (DNA): TGTGCCAGCAGTTTTCAACAGGGAGCTGTAGGAAACATTCAGTACTTC.

This chain joins TRBV5-8 and TRBJ2-7, with D possibly being TRBD1 (6 bases). V shed 6 bases and J shed 6 bases, with 25 bases lying between them. Germline-derived CDR1 and CDR2 are SGHTS and YDEGEE. The CDR3 consists of 16 residues. In DNA, the CDR3 is TGTGCCAGCAACCGACGACAGGTTCTCTTCTCTGGCGAGCAGTACTTC. Translating it yields CASNRRQVLFSGEQYF.

The chain uses TRBV4-2 and TRBJ1-5; D remains unclear. This CDR3 spans 15 amino acids. The germline gives CDR1 LGHNA, CDR2 YNFKEQ. Trimming pared 0 bases from V and 1 base from J, leaving 7 bases between. The DNA for the CDR3 is TGTGCCAGCAGCCAAGACTTGGAGAGCAATCAGCCCCAGCATTTT. This encodes CASSQDLESNQPQHF.

The chain employs TRBV27 and TRBJ1-2; a weak D match, TRBD1 (5 bases). The CDR3 has 14 amino acids. With 5 bases removed from V and 4 bases from J, the gap between germline ends came to 14 bases. Per germline, CDR1 MNHEY and CDR2 SMNVEV (reference sequence). This CDR3 reads CASSPHQGSYGYTF. CDR3 coding DNA: TGTGCCAGCAGTCCCCACCAGGGCTCCTATGGCTACACCTTC.

This sequence joins TRBV5-1 and TRBJ1-1; D unresolved. V lost 4 bases, J lost 0 bases, and 16 bases lay in between. Germline-derived CDR1 and CDR2 are SGHRS and YFSETQ. The CDR3 covers 16 residues. CDR3 protein: CASSPGRSSMNTEAFF. CDR3 DNA: TGCGCCAGCAGCCCCGGACGGTCTAGCATGAACACTGAAGCTTTCTTT.